The 24 T cell receptor beta chains below all came from one sample that was sequenced in a study of blood T cell repertoires in COVID-19. Clones were sequenced by immunoSEQ multiplex PCR, and TCRdb holds only the in-frame ones, with some missing. The table has about 320,000 clones, 85% seen once. The sequenced sample was peripheral blood. All receptors derive from a human donor in a cohort sampled during active COVID-19.

V gene TRBV15 combines with J gene TRBJ1-3; D is undetermined. CDR1 and CDR2 (germline): LNHNV, YYDKDF (reference sequence). The CDR3 has 15 residues. Deletions cut 0 bases from V and 0 bases from J, with 6 bases between. The chain's CDR3 is CATSRDRFSGNTIYF. The CDR3, as DNA: TGTGCCACCAGCAGAGACCGTTTCTCTGGAAACACCATATATTTT.

The CDR3 DNA sequence: TGTGCCAGCAGTCAACCGGGACAGGGACTAGCTTTCTTT. It translates to CASSQPGQGLAFF. V gene TRBV6-5 combines with J gene TRBJ1-1, with 9 nucleotides matching TRBD1. J was trimmed by 10 bases and V by 5 bases; bases with no gene match: 8. Germline assignment: CDR1 MNHEY and CDR2 SVGAGI. The CDR3 spans 13 residues.

This chain joins TRBV11-1 and TRBJ2-3; D possibly corresponds to TRBD1 (8 bases). CDR1 and CDR2 from the germline V gene are SGHAT and FQDESV (reference sequence). The CDR3 has 15 residues. Trimming pared 7 bases from V and 6 bases from J, leaving 20 bases between. DNA for the CDR3: TGTGCCAGCACCCGTACAGGGGGGGAGGTGGATACGCAGTATTTT. It specifies CASTRTGGEVDTQYF.

The V gene is TRBV27, the J gene TRBJ2-2; 9 bases are a match to TRBD1. The J segment lost 6 bases and the V segment lost 6 bases, leaving 8 bases of the junction unmatched. The CDR3 sequence is 15 residues long. Germline CDR1 reads MNHEY; CDR2 reads SMNVEV (reference sequence). The CDR3 coding sequence is TGTGCCAGCAGACCCGGGACAGGGTTTGCCGGGGAGCTGTTTTTT. It translates to CASRPGTGFAGELFF.

This clone was found a few times. The chain has TRBV6-5 and TRBJ1-1; D uncertain. The CDR3 loop spans 14 amino acids. Germline CDR1 MNHEY, CDR2 SVGAGI. Trimming stripped 6 bases from V and 0 bases from J, with 11 bases between. This chain's CDR3 is CASSRVDMNTEAFF. In DNA, the CDR3 is TGTGCCAGCAGCAGAGTCGACATGAACACTGAAGCTTTCTTT.

J is TRBJ2-5 and V is TRBV5-5; D is undetermined. CDR1 is SGHKS and CDR2 is YYEKEE in the germline V gene (reference sequence). The CDR3 totals 14 residues. The V end was cut by 1 base, the J end by 1 base, with 8 bases between. The CDR3 bases are TGTGCCAGCAGCTTGACAGTAACCCAAGAGACCCAGTACTTC. Its translation is CASSLTVTQETQYF.

The chain uses TRBV6-5 and TRBJ2-6; TRBD2 is a possible D gene (6 bases). With 6 bases removed from V and 12 bases from J, the gap between germline ends came to 15 bases. The CDR3 has 13 amino acids. The V gene's germline CDR1 is MNHEY and CDR2 SVGAGI. The CDR3 bases are TGTGCCAGCAGCCGCCGGGAGTCAGGCGTCCTGACTTTC. It codes for CASSRRESGVLTF.

This clone has more than one count but fewer than ten. CDR3 sequence: CASSERGPTSGGLAKNIQYF. CDR3 DNA sequence: TGTGCCAGCAGTGAAAGGGGACCGACTAGCGGGGGGCTAGCCAAAAACATTCAGTACTTC. The chain combines TRBV6-1 with TRBJ2-4, with 13 bases lining up with TRBD2. The CDR3 is made up of 20 amino acids. V trimming: 2 bases; J trimming: 0 bases; junction bases outside the gene matches: 10. Germline lookup yields CDR1 MNHNS and CDR2 SASEGT.

The rearrangement uses TRBV15 and TRBJ1-3; 9 bases fit TRBD1. J was trimmed by 4 bases and V by 3 bases; bases with no gene match: 4. Germline V CDR1 and CDR2: LNHNV, YYDKDF (reference sequence). CDR3 length: 15 residues. The CDR3 DNA sequence: TGTGCCACCAGCAGGATAGGGACAGGGGGAAACACCATATATTTT. Protein sequence: CATSRIGTGGNTIYF.

This clone was detected only once. The chain employs TRBV2 and TRBJ1-5, with TRBD1 matching 7 bases. The CDR3 runs 16 residues. The J segment lost 5 bases and the V segment lost 2 bases, leaving 9 bases of the junction unmatched. From germline, CDR1 is SNHLY and CDR2 FYNNEI. In nucleotides, the CDR3 is TGTGCCAGCAGTGAAAATGGGGGGACAGCCGATCAGCCCCAGCATTTT. It specifies CASSENGGTADQPQHF.

V and J are TRBV6-5 and TRBJ1-2; TRBD1 is a possible D gene (6 bases). V gave up 0 bases and J gave up 4 bases, with 12 bases separating them. The CDR3 is 15 amino acids. CDR1 MNHEY and CDR2 SVGAGI come from the germline V gene. The CDR3 nucleotides are TGTGCCAGCAGTTACTCGGGACAAAGTACCTATGGCTACACCTTC. This encodes CASSYSGQSTYGYTF.

The rearrangement joins TRBV6-5 to TRBJ1-5; 9 bases line up with TRBD1. The CDR3 contains 16 residues. V lost 0 bases, J lost 2 bases, and 2 bases stayed unmatched. The germline V gene encodes CDR1 MNHEY and CDR2 SVGAGI. CDR3 nucleotides: TGTGCCAGCAGTTACTCGGGACAGGGCGGCAATCAGCCCCAGCATTTT. Its protein is CASSYSGQGGNQPQHF.

V usage is TRBV11-2 and J usage is TRBJ1-1, with 7 bases fitting TRBD1. J was trimmed by 6 bases and V by 1 base; bases with no gene match: 8. The CDR3 is 15 residues long. Germline V lookup: CDR1 SGHAT, CDR2 FQNNGV. DNA of the CDR3: TGTGCCAGCAGCTTAGGGGGTCAGGGGGTCGCTGAAGCTTTCTTT. Protein: CASSLGGQGVAEAFF.

The V gene is TRBV19, the J gene TRBJ2-7; no clear D. The germline V gene has CDR1 LNHDA and CDR2 SQIVND (reference sequence). V dropped 4 bases and J dropped 6 bases, with 16 bases sitting between them. This CDR3 spans 14 amino acids. The CDR3 spells CASSSRLESGEQYF. The CDR3 DNA sequence: TGTGCCAGTAGTAGCAGATTGGAATCGGGCGAGCAGTACTTC. Using reference TRBV19 and TRBJ2-7 for the parts outside the CDR3, the full variable domain is DGGITQSPKYLFRKEGQNVTLSCEQNLNHDAMYWYRQDPGQGLRLIYYSQIVNDFQKGDIAEGYSVSREKKESFPLTVTSAQKNPTAFYLCASSSRLESGEQYFGPGTRLTVT.

The rearrangement uses TRBV13 and TRBJ1-4; 8 positions agree with TRBD1. Germline V lookup: CDR1 PRHDT, CDR2 FYEKMQ (reference sequence). The J segment lost 4 bases and the V segment lost 2 bases, leaving 6 bases of the junction unmatched. This CDR3 spans 16 amino acids. CDR3: CASSLRTGYRNEKLFF. The CDR3 coding sequence is TGTGCCAGCAGCTTAAGGACAGGGTACCGTAATGAAAAACTGTTTTTT.

V usage is TRBV7-9 and J usage is TRBJ1-5, with 8 bases aligning to TRBD1. J lost 7 bases, V lost 4 bases, and 12 bases had no gene match. The CDR3 runs 16 residues. In germline, CDR1 is SEHNR, CDR2 FQNEAQ (reference sequence). The CDR3: CASSSGTGPPRQPQHF. CDR3 nucleotide sequence: TGTGCCAGCAGCTCCGGGACAGGACCTCCACGGCAGCCCCAGCATTTT.

The chain has TRBV11-3 and TRBJ1-6, with D unresolved. Germline V CDR1 and CDR2: SGHNT, YENEEA. V lost 6 bases to trimming and J lost 0 bases, with 3 bases between them. This CDR3 region has 13 residues. The CDR3 protein is CASSSSYNSPLHF. The CDR3 DNA is TGTGCCAGCAGTAGCTCCTATAATTCACCCCTCCACTTT.

This clone was seen once. This chain connects TRBV4-2 to TRBJ1-1, with a possible D match to TRBD1 (5 bases). Germline loops: CDR1 LGHNA, CDR2 YNFKEQ. This CDR3 has 12 amino acids. The V and J ends lost 4 bases and 7 bases respectively, with 10 bases between them. CDR3 nucleotide sequence: TGTGCCAGCAGCCCGACAGATTATGAAGCTTTCTTT. Amino acid sequence: CASSPTDYEAFF.

The J gene is TRBJ1-1, the V gene TRBV11-3; TRBD1 matches at 12 bases. This CDR3 has 16 amino acids. Germline CDR1 is SGHNT and CDR2 is YENEEA. Germline trimming cut 5 bases from V and 5 bases from J; bases unmatched to any gene: 9. The CDR3 loop reads CASSPGTGGAWTEAFF. As DNA, the CDR3 is TGTGCCAGCAGCCCCGGGACAGGGGGCGCGTGGACTGAAGCTTTCTTT.

The chain has TRBV9 and TRBJ2-2; D perhaps matches TRBD1 (5 bases). The germline V gene encodes CDR1 SGDLS and CDR2 YYNGEE. This CDR3 contains 17 residues. The V gene lost 6 bases and the J gene lost 6 bases, with 24 bases spanning the gap. DNA for the CDR3: TGTGCCAGCAATGGTCTAGGGGCTCGGTCTGTAGCCGGGGAGCTGTTTTTT. This sequence encodes CASNGLGARSVAGELFF.

V usage is TRBV11-1 and J usage is TRBJ1-1; 7 bases line up with TRBD1. V lost 3 bases and J lost 10; bases outside the gene matches: 5. The CDR3 contains 12 residues. Germline V CDR1 and CDR2: SGHAT, FQDESV (reference sequence). The DNA for the CDR3 is TGTGCCAGCAGCTTTACAGGGGCCCGAGCTTTCTTT. Translating gives CASSFTGARAFF.

The V gene is TRBV15, the J gene TRBJ2-1; D is unresolved. Trimming shortened V by 1 base and J by 10 bases, and 11 bases separated the two germline ends. Germline CDR1 LNHNV, CDR2 YYDKDF (reference sequence). The CDR3 is 13 residues long. The CDR3 region is CATSRARKNEQFF. CDR3 bases: TGTGCCACCAGCAGAGCCAGGAAAAACGAGCAGTTCTTC.

The chain carries TRBV7-9 and TRBJ2-3; 8 bases are a match to TRBD2. The CDR3 runs to 14 residues. V lost 7 bases, J lost 4 bases, and 7 bases stayed unmatched. Germline CDR1 is SEHNR and CDR2 is FQNEAQ (reference sequence). CDR3: CASKGRGAADTQYF. DNA of the CDR3: TGTGCCAGCAAGGGGCGGGGGGCGGCAGATACGCAGTATTTT.

V and J are TRBV5-1 and TRBJ2-7, with D possibly matching TRBD2 (6 bases). CDR1 and CDR2 (germline): SGHRS, YFSETQ. The CDR3 is 15 amino acids. Trimming took 0 bases from V and 3 from J, leaving 13 bases between them. CDR3 sequence: CASSLGLVRDYEQYF. For the CDR3, the DNA is TGCGCCAGCAGCTTGGGACTAGTCAGGGACTACGAGCAGTACTTC.